This is a list of T cell receptor beta chains from one sample in a study of cytomegalovirus exposure and HLA in healthy donors. Measured with immunoSEQ multiplex PCR; TCRdb has only the in-frame clones, and not every one. There are fewer than 200,000 clones in the sample; about 86% occur only once, and 1.5% to 2% lies in the top ten. The sequenced sample was PBMCs. The receptors derive from a man in his forties or fifties in good health and CMV-seropositive. CDR3s leave out the opening cysteine and the closing phenylalanine or tryptophan. Not every row has a clone size; where given, it reads once, few, many or a size class.

abundance,v_gene,len,CDR3aa
.,TRBV10-3,13,AISDGVTTNEKLF
.,TRBV6-5,14,ASSYSGGRNTDTQY
.,TRBV5-6,12,ASSSGTGPYEQY
.,TRBV28,14,ASKSSPGRAVNEQY
.,TRBV7-9,13,ASSARDTGVTEAF
.,TRBV4-2,16,ASSQVSQAGGATGELF
.,TRBV27,13,ASSLLPTGINEQF
.,TRBV6-5,11,ASSYGTGREQY
once,TRBV2,14,ASTEGQGGSHNEQF
.,TRBV7-2,14,ASSPLTSGFTYEQY
.,TRBV19,11,ASSQSPRETQY
few,TRBV29-1,9,SAVGVYEQY
.,TRBV28,12,ASRSPGQGVTQY
.,TRBV7-6,11,ASSLALVNEQF
.,TRBV7-9,13,ASSLSGVGAYEQY
.,TRBV7-9,13,ASSLERGRNTEAF
.,TRBV5-6,13,ASSLVRQGRDTQY
.,TRBV28,12,ASSLPGQNYEQY
.,TRBV5-4,12,ASSLEASANEQF
.,TRBV7-9,12,ASSPGGYNYEQY
.,TRBV5-1,12,ASSGTGNTYEQY
few,TRBV7-8,11,ASSLVVSYEQY
.,TRBV28,12,ASSRTSGGYEQY
.,TRBV20-1,9,SAPDSDTQY
.,TRBV6-5,14,ASSYGLGQNTGELF
.,TRBV28,12,ASIDSGSSYEQY
.,TRBV7-2,12,ASSLGGNNSPLH
.,TRBV25-1,12,ASSESEGWNGYT
.,TRBV27,11,ASSLSQAYEQY
.,TRBV4-2,13,ASSQDSSGRNEQF
once,TRBV5-1,16,ASRLRMTGQGFSYEQY
.,TRBV4-3,13,ASSQGALHTGELF
.,TRBV5-8,13,ASPSQRVATRKLF
.,TRBV9,12,ASSVDGGHATQY
.,TRBV6-5,12,ASSYGGGDTEAF
.,TRBV9,15,ASSVFPTSENTGELF
.,TRBV29-1,13,SVEEGAGRAETQY
.,TRBV28,13,ASSLTSGPFNEQF
.,TRBV5-1,14,ASSLGSSGLNTEAF
.,TRBV27,16,ASSLRWAAQRITDTQY
.,TRBV10-1,11,ASSSGSAETQY
few,TRBV28,17,ASSFPLNPGARRGYEQY
.,TRBV2,12,ASRAGLLGTEAF
.,TRBV7-3,12,ASSDRGPSYGYT
.,TRBV7-3,12,ASSSDSMNTEAF
.,TRBV7-9,13,ASSLRPEGRTEAF
.,TRBV15,13,ATSGQPVDFLGQY
.,TRBV6-1,9,ASMVVYEQY
.,TRBV5-1,11,ASSLGHGNTIY
.,TRBV19,14,ASSILAGVSRYEQY
.,TRBV4-2,12,ASSQVPMNTEAF
.,TRBV28,13,ASSIASRLNTEAF
.,TRBV5-1,12,ASSLVSLTDTQY
.,TRBV7-3,11,ASSFQSRDTQY
.,TRBV23-1,13,ASSHRRTALETQY
once,TRBV29-1,14,SASGLAGVFSGELF
once,TRBV27,10,ASRTGSHGYT
.,TRBV10-2,10,ASGRADNEQF
.,TRBV27,15,ASRDFKARDSSYEQY
few,TRBV25-1,12,ASSGDRFPREAF